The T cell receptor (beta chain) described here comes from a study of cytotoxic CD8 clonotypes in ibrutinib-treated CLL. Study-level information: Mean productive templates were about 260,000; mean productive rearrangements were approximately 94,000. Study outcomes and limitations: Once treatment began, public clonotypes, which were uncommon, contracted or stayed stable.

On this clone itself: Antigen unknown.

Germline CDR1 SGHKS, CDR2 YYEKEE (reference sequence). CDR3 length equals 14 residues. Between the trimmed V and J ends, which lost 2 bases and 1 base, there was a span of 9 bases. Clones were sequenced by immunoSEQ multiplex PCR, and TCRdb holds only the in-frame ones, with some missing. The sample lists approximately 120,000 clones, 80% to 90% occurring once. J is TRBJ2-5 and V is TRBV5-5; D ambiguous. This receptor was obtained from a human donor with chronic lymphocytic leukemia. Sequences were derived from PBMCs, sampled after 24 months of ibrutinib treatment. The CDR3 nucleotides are TGTGCCAGCAGCTTTCAGTGGACCCAAGAGACCCAGTACTTC. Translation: CASSFQWTQETQYF.